The T cell receptor (beta chain) under discussion was sequenced for a study of T cell responses to AZD1222 COVID-19 vaccine. Whole-study results and caveats: White British people made up most donors, females outnumbered males, and clonal diversity was possibly underestimated.

Concerning this clone itself: The antigen is not known.

The protocol was immunoSEQ multiplex PCR, while the TCRdb copy is restricted to in-frame clones and leaves out a portion. The table records some 130,000 clones, about 85% of them present only once. There are 16 residues in the CDR3. V was clipped by 0 bases and J by 6 bases; unmatched bases: 7. Germline CDR1 is SGHKS and CDR2 is YYEKEE (reference sequence). This material consisted of peripheral blood, taken on day 0 of AZD1222 vaccination. The chain joins TRBV5-5 to TRBJ1-5; 9 bases are a match to TRBD1. This TCR was recovered from an adult in good health. The chain's CDR3 is CASSLEAGQGIQPQHF. The DNA of the CDR3 is TGTGCCAGCAGCTTGGAAGCGGGACAGGGTATTCAGCCCCAGCATTTT.